The 2 T cell receptor beta chains below all came from one sample that was sequenced in a study of OX40 agonist ivuxolimab in advanced cancers. Libraries were prepared by immunoSEQ multiplex PCR; TCRdb keeps only in-frame clonotypes and omits some of them. This table has around 74,000 clones, about 90% appearing once. Specimen: CD4+ or CD8+ T cells sorted from blood, collected in a trial of the OX40 agonist ivuxolimab. The source is an adult with an advanced solid tumor such as melanoma, head and neck, liver or kidney cancer.

V usage is TRBV28 and J usage is TRBJ2-3; perhaps TRBD1 as D (6 bases). The CDR3 runs 15 residues. Per the germline V gene, CDR1 is MDHEN and CDR2 is SYDVKM. As DNA, the CDR3 is TGTCCAGGCCCTCAGGACACAGGGTGTACAGATACGCAGTATTTT. Its protein is CPGPQDTGCTDTQYF. The whole variable domain, remainder taken from reference TRBV28 and TRBJ2-3, is DVKVTQSSRYLVKRTGEKVFLECVQDMDHENMFWYRQDPGLGLRLIYFSYDVKMKEKGDIPEGYSVSREKKERFSLILESASTNQTSMYLCPGPQDTGCTDTQYFGPGTRLTVL.

Only one count was recorded for this clone. Other DNA sequences in this sample translate to the same CDR3. The J gene is TRBJ1-1, the V gene TRBV5-1; D remains unclear. CDR1 is SGHRS and CDR2 is YFSETQ in the germline V gene. V lost 1 base, J lost 1 base, and 8 bases lay in between. The CDR3 is 14 amino acids. The CDR3 nucleotides are TGCGCCAGCAGCTTGAGGCAGCAGAACACTGAAGCTTTCTTT. Amino acid sequence: CASSLRQQNTEAFF.